The clone carrying this TCR beta chain showed up just a few times. Its antigen remains unidentified. CDR1 is SNHLY and CDR2 is FYNNEI in the germline V gene. The CDR3 is 18 residues long. Trimming left V 0 bases short and J 1 base short, with 13 bases between. The data are from a study of identical twins. Unique molecular identifiers were present on the cDNA, which also gained a universal primer site by template switching. TCRdb passed the 5' RACE reads through MiXCR, listing each CDR3 protein once. The data show 350,000 or so distinct CDR3 sequences, approximately 13% seen once. Whole-study results and caveats: Surplus twin overlap in beta out-of-frame sequences was less pronounced. Analyses based on zero insertions could be partly confounded by invariant MAIT and iNKT cells.

These data also formed part of another study, on yellow fever vaccine responses in identical twins.

Sequencing was carried out using CD8+ T cells sorted from blood. The sequence derives from a woman aged 18-35 years in good health. The chain links TRBV2 to TRBJ2-6, with D possibly being TRBD2 (6 bases). The CDR3 spells CASSEAGGSGSGANVLTF. The CDR3 DNA is TGTGCCAGCAGTGAAGCTGGGGGGTCAGGGTCTGGGGCCAACGTCCTGACTTTC.